The T cell receptor beta chain described here comes from a study of PD-1 blockade in classical Hodgkin lymphoma. About the research overall: Each patient was given nivolumab 3 mg/kg through a vein every 2 weeks. Findings and caveats of the study: By C4D1 there was a significant rise in CD4+ TCR diversity but not in CD8+ TCR diversity.

Relapses following autologous stem cell transplantation were seen in all patients, with brentuximab vedotin exposure varying. Relapsed/refractory classical Hodgkin lymphoma patients had complete, partial or progressive responses. Comment on this clone: Its target is unknown.

This CDR3 is built from 14 residues. Germline V gene data show CDR1 as MNHEY and CDR2 as SVGAGI. V shed 5 bases and J shed 8 bases, with 18 bases lying between them. Generated by immunoSEQ multiplex PCR, the TCRdb table keeps only in-frame clones and is missing some. The table has around 27,000 clones, roughly four fifths seen once. The specimen was peripheral blood mononuclear cells (PBMCs), collected before the second cycle of nivolumab. V is TRBV6-5 and J is TRBJ1-2; D is undetermined. This receptor was identified in a human donor with classical Hodgkin lymphoma. CDR3 sequence reads: CASSPPYSLFGYTF. CDR3 nucleotides: TGTGCCAGCAGTCCCCCGTATTCGCTATTCGGCTACACCTTC.